This T cell receptor (beta chain) came from a study of CXCR3-negative and CXCR3-positive naive CD8 T cells. Study observations and caveats: For CXCR3-positive naive cells, TRB CDR3s were more hydrophobic than those of CXCR3-negative naive cells. Naive CXCR3-positive and CXCR3-negative cells shared TRBV-TRBJ usage; memory cells diverged. Memory CD8+ cells had much lower diversity, and both naive subsets had comparably high diversity.

UMI-labeled TRB cDNA libraries were prepared by 5' RACE. TCRdb reanalyzed the 5' RACE reads, giving one entry per CDR3 protein sequence and no DNA. The sample includes 60,000 to 65,000 distinct CDR3 sequences. CDR3 length: 15 residues. CDR1 is SGHAT and CDR2 is FQNNGV in the germline V gene. About this clonotype itself: Its antigen is still unknown.

This TCR came from a human donor in good health. Some clones in this sample may be carry-over from other donors' samples. The V and J genes are TRBV11-2 and TRBJ2-5; TCRdb names TRBD1, which stays unverified in the absence of DNA. Source material: naive CXCR3+ CD8+ T cells from blood. Subset of the sample: CD45RO-CCR7+CD27+CD95- naive CD8+ T cells expressing CXCR3 (TNR3+). CDR3: CASSLFPGTQETQYF. The entire variable domain, with the rest obtained from reference TRBV11-2 and TRBJ2-5, is as follows: EAGVAQSPRYKIIEKRQSVAFWCNPISGHATLYWYQQILGQGPKLLIQFQNNGVVDDSQLPKDRFSAERLKGVDSTLKIQPAKLEDSAVYLCASSLFPGTQETQYFGPGTRLLVL.